This T cell receptor (beta chain) was identified in a study of blood T cell repertoires in COVID-19. Study-wide context: The cDNA or gDNA used as material had been derived from T cells, B-cell-depleted T cells, or PBMCs.

Libraries were prepared by immunoSEQ multiplex PCR; TCRdb keeps only in-frame clonotypes and omits some of them. The sample consists of 110,000 to 150,000 clones, around four fifths of them appearing once. Participants, 18 to 89 years old, spanned some 23 US areas. Two negative PCRs, clearance, or symptom resolution characterized the recovered Cohort 3 donors. The CDR3 runs to 18 residues. Per the germline V gene, CDR1 is SGHTA and CDR2 is FQGTGA. J gave up 5 bases and V 2 bases, and 14 bases lay outside the gene matches. A single count supports this clone. Sequenced: PBMCs or T cells enriched from blood (not recorded which). The chain recombines TRBV7-3 with TRBJ2-7; 11 bases align to TRBD2. This sequence was found in a woman between 40 and 50 years old who had recovered from COVID-19. Here the CDR3 reads CASSLPPSIAGGTDEQYF. In nucleotides, the CDR3 is TGTGCCAGCAGCTTACCCCCATCTATAGCGGGAGGGACCGACGAGCAGTACTTC.